Listed below are T cell receptor beta chains from one sample, sequenced in a study of blood T cell repertoires in COVID-19. The repertoire was sequenced with immunoSEQ multiplex PCR; TCRdb's copy has only in-frame clones and lacks some. The data hold about 200,000 clones, with roughly 90% observed a single time. The specimen was peripheral blood. These receptors all stem from a man aged 55 to 70 who had recovered from COVID-19. Both conserved end residues are part of each CDR3. The D gene is left open where the match is weak. Clone size appears in some rows only: once, few, many, or a class for an expanded clone.

cdr3_nt	cdr3_aa	v_call	j_call	cdr3_length	d_call	clone_size
TGCAGCGTTGAAGCACGACAGGGAGGAGAGACCCAGTACTTC	CSVEARQGGETQYF	TRBV29-1	TRBJ2-5	14	.	.
TGCGCCAGCAGCTACCCCGGACAAGACACTGAAGCTTTCTTT	CASSYPGQDTEAFF	TRBV5-1	TRBJ1-1	14	.	.
TGTGCCAGCTCACCACCGTCTTTGAACACTGAAGCTTTCTTT	CASSPPSLNTEAFF	TRBV18	TRBJ1-1	14	.	once
TGTGCCAGCAGTTTTAGGCCAGGGGCTGGCTACACCTTC	CASSFRPGAGYTF	TRBV27	TRBJ1-2	13	.	.
TGTGCCAGTAAAAGGTCAGGGCTGAACACTGAAGCTTTCTTT	CASKRSGLNTEAFF	TRBV19	TRBJ1-1	14	.	few
TGCAGTGTGCCGGGTTGGAATGAGCAGTTCTTC	CSVPGWNEQFF	TRBV20-1	TRBJ2-1	11	.	.
TGTGCCAGCAGCCCCAACACAGATACGCAGTATTTT	CASSPNTDTQYF	TRBV5-5	TRBJ2-3	12	.	.
TGTGCCAGCAGTTTAACAGCCTCTGGAAACACCATATATTTT	CASSLTASGNTIYF	TRBV27	TRBJ1-3	14	.	.
TGTGCCAGCAGCGGCCGACTAGCGGGGGATCTTAATGAGCAGTTCTTC	CASSGRLAGDLNEQFF	TRBV9	TRBJ2-1	16	TRBD2	.
TGTGCCAGCAGCGTGTCGACAGGGATCTCTGGAAACACCATATATTTT	CASSVSTGISGNTIYF	TRBV9	TRBJ1-3	16	TRBD1	.
TGTGCTAGTGGCCTAGGCCTGGCCCCCACAGATACGCAGTATTTT	CASGLGLAPTDTQYF	TRBV12-5	TRBJ2-3	15	.	.
TGCGCCAGCAGCTTTATTGGTGTAGCGGGAACCTACAATGAGCAGTTCTTC	CASSFIGVAGTYNEQFF	TRBV5-1	TRBJ2-1	17	TRBD2	.
TGTGCCAGCAGTGAATCTCTATTGGGTTACAGGGGGCGAACAGATACGCAGTATTTT	CASSESLLGYRGRTDTQYF	TRBV6-1	TRBJ2-3	19	TRBD1	.
TGTGCCAGCAGTGATTTGCAGGACAGGACTAATGAAAAACTGTTTTTT	CASSDLQDRTNEKLFF	TRBV6-1	TRBJ1-4	16	TRBD1	.
TGTGCCAGCAGCACAGGACCCGGGGGGTACGAGCAGTACTTC	CASSTGPGGYEQYF	TRBV7-9	TRBJ2-7	14	TRBD2	.
TGTGCCAGTAAGTCGACATACCTGAATTCACCCCTCCACTTT	CASKSTYLNSPLHF	TRBV19	TRBJ1-6	14	.	.
TGTGCCACCCAAGGGGAAGGGAATCAGCCCCAGCATTTT	CATQGEGNQPQHF	TRBV19	TRBJ1-5	13	.	.
TGTGCCAGTAGTGTGACAGGGAGTTGGGGCACTGAAGCTTTCTTT	CASSVTGSWGTEAFF	TRBV19	TRBJ1-1	15	TRBD1	.
TGTGCCAGCAGCTACGAGGACTCAAGCTCCTACGAGCAGTACTTC	CASSYEDSSSYEQYF	TRBV11-1	TRBJ2-7	15	.	.
TGTGCCATCACCCAAGGCCTAGCGGGAGGCACAGATACGCAGTATTTT	CAITQGLAGGTDTQYF	TRBV10-3	TRBJ2-3	16	TRBD2	.
TGTGCCATAAGGGACAGTGCTAATCAGCCCCAGCATTTT	CAIRDSANQPQHF	TRBV10-3	TRBJ1-5	13	TRBD1	once
TGTGCCAGCAGCGCGGTCTCTCATACGAACACTGAAGCTTTCTTT	CASSAVSHTNTEAFF	TRBV6-5	TRBJ1-1	15	.	.
TGTGCCAGCAGCGCCGGTACAGGGGGCCATGAGCAGTTCTTC	CASSAGTGGHEQFF	TRBV7-3	TRBJ2-1	14	TRBD1	.
TGTGCCAGCAGCTTACGGAGCGGGAAAGAGACCCAGTACTTC	CASSLRSGKETQYF	TRBV7-2	TRBJ2-5	14	TRBD2	once
TGCAGCGGAGGGGGCTACAATGAGCAGTTCTTC	CSGGGYNEQFF	TRBV29-1	TRBJ2-1	11	.	.
TGTGCCAGCAGCCGGGGACAGACCAATGAGCAGTTCTTC	CASSRGQTNEQFF	TRBV7-3	TRBJ2-1	13	TRBD1	.
TGTGCCAGCAGCTTTCTCCTAGCAGATACGCAGTATTTT	CASSFLLADTQYF	TRBV11-2	TRBJ2-3	13	.	.
TGTGCCAGCAGCAGGGACAGGGGCGACGAGCAGTACTTC	CASSRDRGDEQYF	TRBV12-3/TRBV12-4	TRBJ2-7	13	TRBD1	.